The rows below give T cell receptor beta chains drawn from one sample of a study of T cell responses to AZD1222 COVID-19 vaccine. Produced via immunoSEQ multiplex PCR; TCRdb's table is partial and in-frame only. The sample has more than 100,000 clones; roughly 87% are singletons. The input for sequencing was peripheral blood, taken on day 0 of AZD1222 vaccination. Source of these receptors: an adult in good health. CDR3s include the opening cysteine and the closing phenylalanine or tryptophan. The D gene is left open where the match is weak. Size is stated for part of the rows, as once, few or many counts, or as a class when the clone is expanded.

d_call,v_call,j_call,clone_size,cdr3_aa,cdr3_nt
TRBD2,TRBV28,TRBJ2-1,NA,CASSLWASGKNNNEQFF,TGTGCCAGCAGTTTATGGGCTAGCGGAAAGAATAACAATGAGCAGTTCTTC
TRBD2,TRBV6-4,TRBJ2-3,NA,CASSELAGGGGAADTQYF,TGTGCCAGCAGTGAACTAGCGGGAGGCGGCGGCGCGGCAGATACGCAGTATTTT
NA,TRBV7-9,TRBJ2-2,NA,CASRNNRAGELFF,TGTGCCAGCAGGAACAACAGGGCCGGGGAGCTGTTTTTT
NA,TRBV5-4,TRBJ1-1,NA,CASSLGGANTEAFF,TGTGCCAGCAGCTTGGGAGGGGCGAACACTGAAGCTTTCTTT
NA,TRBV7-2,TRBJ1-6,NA,CASSPGAGGRGWGNSPLHF,TGTGCCAGCAGCCCCGGCGCCGGGGGGCGCGGGTGGGGGAATTCACCCCTCCACTTT
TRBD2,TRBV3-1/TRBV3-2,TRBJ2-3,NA,CASSQPSSSGSTDTQYF,TGTGCCAGCAGCCAACCCAGTTCTAGCGGGAGCACAGATACGCAGTATTTT
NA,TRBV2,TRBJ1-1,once,CASSRGRGTEAFF,TGTGCCAGCAGCAGGGGAAGAGGGACTGAAGCTTTCTTT
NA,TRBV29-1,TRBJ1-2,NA,CSVERDYGYTF,TGCAGCGTCGAGAGGGACTATGGCTACACCTTC
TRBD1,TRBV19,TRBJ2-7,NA,CASSSRDRVYEQYF,TGTGCCAGTAGTTCAAGGGACAGGGTTTACGAGCAGTACTTC
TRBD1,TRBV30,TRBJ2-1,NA,CAWGDRGPYNEQFF,TGTGCCTGGGGTGACAGGGGTCCCTACAATGAGCAGTTCTTC
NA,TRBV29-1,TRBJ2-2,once,CSAHGNGGELFF,TGCAGCGCCCACGGGAATGGCGGGGAGCTGTTTTTT
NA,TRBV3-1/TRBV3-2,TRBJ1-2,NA,CASSRGSYGYTF,TGTGCCAGCAGCCGGGGCTCCTATGGCTACACCTTC
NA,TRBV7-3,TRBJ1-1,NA,CASSSDGNTEAFF,TGTGCCAGCAGCTCGGACGGGAACACTGAAGCTTTCTTT
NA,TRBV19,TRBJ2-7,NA,CASSIDGEAFEQYF,TGTGCCAGTAGTATAGATGGGGAGGCATTCGAGCAGTACTTC
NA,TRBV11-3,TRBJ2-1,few,CASSRLDAGEGDEQFF,TGTGCCAGCAGCCGACTCGACGCAGGGGAAGGGGATGAGCAGTTCTTC
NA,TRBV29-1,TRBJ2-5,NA,CSARSPETQYF,TGCAGCGCACGGTCTCCAGAGACCCAGTACTTC
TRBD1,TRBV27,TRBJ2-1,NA,CASSSGQAGSYNEQFF,TGTGCCAGCAGTTCGGGACAGGCAGGCTCCTACAATGAGCAGTTCTTC
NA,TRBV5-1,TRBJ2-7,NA,CASSLGSKREQYF,TGCGCCAGCAGCTTGGGGTCGAAAAGGGAGCAGTACTTC
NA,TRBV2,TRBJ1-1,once,CASRIDRSMNTEAFF,TGTGCCAGCAGGATCGACAGGTCCATGAACACTGAAGCTTTCTTT
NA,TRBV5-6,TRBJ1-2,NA,CASSLDNRPNYGYTF,TGTGCCAGCAGCTTGGATAACCGGCCTAATTATGGCTACACCTTC
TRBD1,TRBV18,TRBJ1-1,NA,CASSPLQTGTNTEAFF,TGTGCCAGCTCACCCCTCCAGACAGGGACGAACACTGAAGCTTTCTTT
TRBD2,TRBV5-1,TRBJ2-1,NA,CASSLEAGGPPPYNEQFF,TGCGCCAGCAGCTTGGAAGCGGGGGGCCCCCCTCCCTACAATGAGCAGTTCTTC
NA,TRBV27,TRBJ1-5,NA,CASSPLAGNNQPQHF,TGTGCCAGCAGTCCCTTGGCAGGGAACAATCAGCCCCAGCATTTT
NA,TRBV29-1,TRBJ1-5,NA,CSAREANQPQHF,TGCAGCGCCAGGGAGGCAAATCAGCCCCAGCATTTT
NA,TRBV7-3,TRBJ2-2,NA,CASSPQSLLAGELFF,TGTGCCAGCAGCCCTCAGTCTCTCCTAGCCGGGGAGCTGTTTTTT
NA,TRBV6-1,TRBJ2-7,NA,CASSDPYSYEQYF,TGTGCCAGCAGTGACCCTTACTCCTACGAGCAGTACTTC
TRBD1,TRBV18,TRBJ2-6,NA,CASSLDTWDRGSNVLTF,TGTGCCAGCTCACTCGACACCTGGGACAGGGGGTCCAACGTCCTGACTTTC
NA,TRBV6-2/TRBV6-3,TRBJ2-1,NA,CASSLDYNEQFF,TGTGCCAGCAGTCTAGATTACAATGAGCAGTTCTTC
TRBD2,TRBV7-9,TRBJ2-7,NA,CASSLETSYSYEQYF,TGTGCCAGCAGCCTAGAGACTAGCTATTCCTACGAGCAGTACTTC
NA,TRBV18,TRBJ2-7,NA,CASSVDGSYEQYF,TGTGCCAGCTCAGTGGACGGATCCTACGAGCAGTACTTC
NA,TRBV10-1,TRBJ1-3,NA,CATPGVAVVGGNTIYF,TGCGCCACCCCCGGGGTAGCTGTCGTGGGCGGAAACACCATATATTTT
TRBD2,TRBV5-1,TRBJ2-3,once,CASSLSAGSTDTQYF,TGCGCCAGCAGCCTCTCAGCGGGAAGCACAGATACGCAGTATTTT
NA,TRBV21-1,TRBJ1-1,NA,CASSKEGSEAFF,TGTGCCAGCAGCAAAGAGGGCAGTGAAGCTTTCTTT
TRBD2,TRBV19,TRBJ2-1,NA,CASSVPGGPTYNEQFF,TGTGCCAGTAGTGTCCCGGGGGGACCAACCTACAATGAGCAGTTCTTC
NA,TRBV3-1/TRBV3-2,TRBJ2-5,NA,CASSPPLQAETQYF,TGTGCCAGCAGCCCGCCTTTGCAGGCAGAGACCCAGTACTTC
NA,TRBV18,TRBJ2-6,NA,CASSAPGDGSGANVLTF,TGTGCCAGCTCAGCCCCCGGGGACGGCTCTGGGGCCAACGTCCTGACTTTC
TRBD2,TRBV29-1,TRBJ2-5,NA,CSVNSGGYQETQYF,TGCAGCGTTAATAGCGGGGGTTACCAAGAGACCCAGTACTTC
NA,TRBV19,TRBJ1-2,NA,CASSTGRGVDGYTF,TGTGCCAGTAGTACAGGAAGAGGGGTCGACGGCTACACCTTC
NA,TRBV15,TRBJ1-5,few,CATSRVLGSLQPQHF,TGTGCCACCAGCAGAGTTCTGGGCAGCCTCCAGCCCCAGCATTTT
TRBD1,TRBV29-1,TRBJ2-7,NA,CSVSRGQGREQYF,TGCAGCGTTTCCCGCGGACAGGGGAGGGAGCAGTACTTC
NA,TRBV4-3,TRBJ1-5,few,CASSQDPPPVGNQPQHF,TGCGCCAGCAGCCAAGATCCGCCGCCAGTTGGGAATCAGCCCCAGCATTTT
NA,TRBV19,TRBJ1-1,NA,CASRSVRQGLGNTEAFF,TGTGCCAGTAGGAGTGTGAGGCAGGGGTTGGGAAACACTGAAGCTTTCTTT
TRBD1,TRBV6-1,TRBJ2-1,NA,CASSESPQGAGYNEQFF,TGTGCCAGCAGTGAGTCCCCACAGGGGGCAGGGTACAATGAGCAGTTCTTC
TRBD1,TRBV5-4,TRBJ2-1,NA,CASSERGPNEQFF,TGTGCCAGCAGCGAGAGGGGGCCCAATGAGCAGTTCTTC
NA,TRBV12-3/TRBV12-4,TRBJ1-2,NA,CASSQPPGVHTF,TGTGCCAGCAGCCAACCCCCGGGGGTTCACACCTTC
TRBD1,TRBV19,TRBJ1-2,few,CASNPGTGISGYTF,TGTGCCAGTAACCCTGGGACAGGCATCTCTGGCTACACCTTC
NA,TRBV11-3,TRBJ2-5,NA,CASSSIQGLYSETQYF,TGTGCCAGCAGCTCAATACAGGGATTGTATTCAGAGACCCAGTACTTC
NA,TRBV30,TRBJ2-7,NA,CAWSPGSYEQYF,TGTGCCTGGAGCCCAGGTTCCTACGAGCAGTACTTC
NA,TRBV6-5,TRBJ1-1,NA,CASSYGRNTEAFF,TGTGCCAGCAGTTATGGCAGAAACACTGAAGCTTTCTTT
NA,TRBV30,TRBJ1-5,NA,CAWSPGNDRPQHF,TGTGCCTGGAGTCCTGGAAATGACCGGCCCCAGCATTTT